This is a list of T cell receptor beta chains from one sample in a study of T-cell memory formation after mild COVID-19. Using its own MiXCR run on the 5' RACE reads, TCRdb lists one record per CDR3 protein. The sample yields about 13,000 distinct CDR3 sequences, around 20% seen once. The sample taken for sequencing was PBMCs or a T cell subset sorted from them (not recorded which). Every receptor here comes from an adult woman who had mild COVID-19 (a few samples of this study predate the infection). Cell type and time point are not known. Both conserved end residues are part of each CDR3. Fields, in order: CDR3 length, V gene, J gene, clone size, D gene, CDR3 protein, CDR3 DNA. The D gene is left open where the match is weak. The size entry is marked missing in some rows and otherwise reads once, few, many or a size class.

CDR3 length: 15
V gene: TRBV5-5
J gene: TRBJ2-7
clone size: once
D gene: TRBD2
CDR3 protein: CASSPGRGGFYEQYF
CDR3 DNA: TGTGCCAGCAGCCCCGGGCGGGGGGGCTTCTACGAGCAGTACTTC

CDR3 length: 13
V gene: TRBV7-2
J gene: TRBJ2-5
clone size: NA
D gene: NA
CDR3 protein: CASSFRDQETQYF
CDR3 DNA: TGTGCCAGCAGCTTTAGGGACCAAGAGACCCAGTACTTC

CDR3 length: 16
V gene: TRBV7-6
J gene: TRBJ1-1
clone size: many
D gene: NA
CDR3 protein: CASSLSGTAAGAEAFF
CDR3 DNA: TGTGCCAGCAGCTTAAGTGGCACGGCCGCTGGGGCTGAAGCTTTCTTT

CDR3 length: 15
V gene: TRBV18
J gene: TRBJ2-1
clone size: many
D gene: TRBD1
CDR3 protein: CASSPTYLQGDEQFF
CDR3 DNA: TGTGCCAGCTCACCCACCTACTTACAGGGGGATGAGCAGTTCTTC

CDR3 length: 12
V gene: TRBV5-1
J gene: TRBJ2-3
clone size: many
D gene: NA
CDR3 protein: CASSYATDTQYF
CDR3 DNA: TGCGCCAGCAGCTACGCCACAGATACGCAGTATTTT

CDR3 length: 14
V gene: TRBV12-3/TRBV12-4
J gene: TRBJ1-1
clone size: many
D gene: NA
CDR3 protein: CASSPGSPNTEAFF
CDR3 DNA: TGTGCCAGCAGTCCCGGCAGCCCCAACACTGAAGCTTTCTTT

CDR3 length: 16
V gene: TRBV7-9
J gene: TRBJ2-5
clone size: many
D gene: TRBD1
CDR3 protein: CASSSYTGTVQETQYF
CDR3 DNA: TGTGCCAGCAGCTCCTACACCGGGACAGTCCAAGAGACCCAGTACTTC

CDR3 length: 20
V gene: TRBV4-2
J gene: TRBJ2-4
clone size: many
D gene: TRBD2
CDR3 protein: CASSQEGLAGMYMAKNIQYF
CDR3 DNA: TGTGCCAGCAGCCAAGAGGGGCTAGCGGGGATGTATATGGCCAAAAACATTCAGTACTTC

CDR3 length: 16
V gene: TRBV7-8
J gene: TRBJ1-2
clone size: few
D gene: NA
CDR3 protein: CASSLGQAWANYGYTF
CDR3 DNA: TGTGCCAGCAGCCTCGGACAAGCCTGGGCTAACTATGGCTACACCTTC

CDR3 length: 12
V gene: TRBV24-1
J gene: TRBJ2-1
clone size: NA
D gene: NA
CDR3 protein: CATGQGGNEQFF
CDR3 DNA: TGTGCCACCGGCCAGGGCGGGAATGAGCAGTTCTTC

CDR3 length: 15
V gene: TRBV4-2
J gene: TRBJ2-7
clone size: many
D gene: TRBD1
CDR3 protein: CASSQEDRGLYEQYF
CDR3 DNA: TGTGCCAGCAGCCAAGAGGACAGGGGGCTCTACGAGCAGTACTTC

CDR3 length: 11
V gene: TRBV29-1
J gene: TRBJ1-2
clone size: many
D gene: NA
CDR3 protein: CSGRGSYGYTF
CDR3 DNA: TGCAGCGGAAGGGGCAGCTATGGCTACACCTTC

CDR3 length: 12
V gene: TRBV25-1
J gene: TRBJ2-7
clone size: NA
D gene: NA
CDR3 protein: CASNGPAYEQYF
CDR3 DNA: TGTGCCAGCAATGGGCCGGCCTACGAGCAGTACTTC

CDR3 length: 14
V gene: TRBV5-1
J gene: TRBJ2-7
clone size: NA
D gene: TRBD1
CDR3 protein: CASSWRQGVYEQYF
CDR3 DNA: TGCGCCAGCAGCTGGCGACAGGGGGTTTACGAGCAGTACTTC

CDR3 length: 13
V gene: TRBV12-3/TRBV12-4
J gene: TRBJ1-1
clone size: many
D gene: NA
CDR3 protein: CASSLVRRGEAFF
CDR3 DNA: TGTGCCAGCAGTTTAGTGAGGAGGGGTGAAGCTTTCTTT

CDR3 length: 13
V gene: TRBV20-1
J gene: TRBJ1-1
clone size: many
D gene: TRBD1
CDR3 protein: CSARDRGKTEAFF
CDR3 DNA: TGCAGTGCTAGGGACAGGGGGAAAACTGAAGCTTTCTTT

CDR3 length: 12
V gene: TRBV7-9
J gene: TRBJ2-7
clone size: NA
D gene: NA
CDR3 protein: CASSPEPYEQYF
CDR3 DNA: TGTGCCAGCAGCCCCGAGCCCTACGAGCAGTACTTC

CDR3 length: 13
V gene: TRBV20-1
J gene: TRBJ2-7
clone size: many
D gene: NA
CDR3 protein: CSARLGGLYEQYF
CDR3 DNA: TGCAGTGCTAGGCTCGGGGGACTGTACGAGCAGTACTTC

CDR3 length: 16
V gene: TRBV3-2
J gene: TRBJ1-5
clone size: many
D gene: NA
CDR3 protein: CASSQDGAGGWKPQHF
CDR3 DNA: TGTGCCAGCAGCCAGGATGGGGCAGGGGGCTGGAAGCCCCAGCATTTT

CDR3 length: 16
V gene: TRBV6-5
J gene: TRBJ2-3
clone size: NA
D gene: TRBD1
CDR3 protein: CASSPGPGQKIDTQYF
CDR3 DNA: TGTGCCAGCAGTCCCGGGCCGGGACAGAAGATAGATACGCAGTATTTT

CDR3 length: 12
V gene: TRBV7-9
J gene: TRBJ1-3
clone size: many
D gene: NA
CDR3 protein: CASSPTGNTIYF
CDR3 DNA: TGTGCCAGCAGCCCGACGGGAAACACCATATATTTT

CDR3 length: 17
V gene: TRBV6-2/TRBV6-3
J gene: TRBJ2-1
clone size: many
D gene: TRBD2
CDR3 protein: CASSSGLAGLTYNEQFF
CDR3 DNA: TGTGCCAGCAGTTCCGGACTAGCGGGCCTTACCTACAATGAGCAGTTCTTC

CDR3 length: 11
V gene: TRBV20-1
J gene: TRBJ1-2
clone size: NA
D gene: NA
CDR3 protein: CSAGRSYGYTF
CDR3 DNA: TGCAGTGCAGGGCGTTCCTATGGCTACACCTTC

CDR3 length: 15
V gene: TRBV7-9
J gene: TRBJ2-1
clone size: many
D gene: NA
CDR3 protein: CASSSLANPYNEQFF
CDR3 DNA: TGTGCCAGCAGCTCACTGGCGAATCCCTACAATGAGCAGTTCTTC

CDR3 length: 13
V gene: TRBV19
J gene: TRBJ1-1
clone size: many
D gene: NA
CDR3 protein: CASSIGGGSEAFF
CDR3 DNA: TGTGCCAGTAGTATAGGAGGAGGGTCTGAAGCTTTCTTT

CDR3 length: 14
V gene: TRBV6-2/TRBV6-3
J gene: TRBJ1-5
clone size: NA
D gene: NA
CDR3 protein: CASSSRTGNQPQHF
CDR3 DNA: TGTGCCAGCAGTTCTCGGACAGGCAATCAGCCCCAGCATTTT

CDR3 length: 13
V gene: TRBV6-2/TRBV6-3
J gene: TRBJ1-1
clone size: many
D gene: NA
CDR3 protein: CASSFPPGLEAFF
CDR3 DNA: TGTGCCAGCAGTTTCCCCCCGGGTCTTGAAGCTTTCTTT

CDR3 length: 15
V gene: TRBV7-2
J gene: TRBJ2-3
clone size: NA
D gene: NA
CDR3 protein: CASSGAGHTMDTQYF
CDR3 DNA: TGTGCCAGCAGTGGAGCCGGGCACACGATGGATACGCAGTATTTT

CDR3 length: 15
V gene: TRBV29-1
J gene: TRBJ2-7
clone size: medium-sized
D gene: NA
CDR3 protein: CSVEIGTLRYYEQYF
CDR3 DNA: TGCAGCGTTGAAATAGGGACCCTGAGATACTACGAGCAGTACTTC

CDR3 length: 15
V gene: TRBV2
J gene: TRBJ2-3
clone size: NA
D gene: NA
CDR3 protein: CASSERMSRGDTQYF
CDR3 DNA: TGTGCCAGCAGTGAAAGGATGAGTCGGGGAGATACGCAGTATTTT

CDR3 length: 14
V gene: TRBV18
J gene: TRBJ1-1
clone size: many
D gene: NA
CDR3 protein: CASSPNSGSTEAFF
CDR3 DNA: TGTGCCAGCTCACCAAACAGCGGCTCCACTGAAGCTTTCTTT

CDR3 length: 13
V gene: TRBV27
J gene: TRBJ2-1
clone size: many
D gene: NA
CDR3 protein: CATMRRSYNEQFF
CDR3 DNA: TGTGCCACCATGAGACGGTCCTACAATGAGCAGTTCTTC

CDR3 length: 14
V gene: TRBV19
J gene: TRBJ2-1
clone size: many
D gene: NA
CDR3 protein: CASNRATSYNEQFF
CDR3 DNA: TGTGCCAGTAATCGAGCGACCTCCTACAATGAGCAGTTCTTC

CDR3 length: 16
V gene: TRBV30
J gene: TRBJ1-3
clone size: many
D gene: NA
CDR3 protein: CAWSVLTGYSGNTIYF
CDR3 DNA: TGTGCCTGGAGTGTATTGACGGGCTACTCTGGAAACACCATATATTTT

CDR3 length: 16
V gene: TRBV7-2
J gene: TRBJ2-3
clone size: many
D gene: NA
CDR3 protein: CASSLAPPAFTDTQYF
CDR3 DNA: TGTGCCAGCAGCTTAGCCCCACCCGCGTTCACAGATACGCAGTATTTT

CDR3 length: 14
V gene: TRBV3-1
J gene: TRBJ1-4
clone size: NA
D gene: NA
CDR3 protein: CASREEGRGEKLFF
CDR3 DNA: TGTGCCAGCCGGGAGGAGGGGCGCGGGGAAAAACTGTTTTTT

CDR3 length: 15
V gene: TRBV2
J gene: TRBJ2-7
clone size: many
D gene: TRBD1
CDR3 protein: CASSGRDRPPYEQYF
CDR3 DNA: TGTGCCAGCAGTGGCCGGGACAGGCCGCCCTACGAGCAGTACTTC

CDR3 length: 14
V gene: TRBV9
J gene: TRBJ2-1
clone size: NA
D gene: NA
CDR3 protein: CASSVATRDNEKFF
CDR3 DNA: TGTGCCAGCAGCGTAGCTACCAGGGACAATGAGAAGTTCTTC

CDR3 length: 13
V gene: TRBV24-1
J gene: TRBJ2-4
clone size: once
D gene: TRBD1
CDR3 protein: CATSDLTTGTKYF
CDR3 DNA: TGTGCCACCAGTGATTTGACGACAGGGACGAAGTACTTC

CDR3 length: 14
V gene: TRBV7-2
J gene: TRBJ2-7
clone size: many
D gene: NA
CDR3 protein: CASSLQGVSYEQYF
CDR3 DNA: TGTGCCAGCAGCTTACAGGGTGTCTCCTACGAGCAGTACTTC

CDR3 length: 15
V gene: TRBV30
J gene: TRBJ2-3
clone size: many
D gene: NA
CDR3 protein: CAWMGGPSPTDTQYF
CDR3 DNA: TGTGCCTGGATGGGGGGGCCCTCACCGACAGATACGCAGTATTTT

CDR3 length: 16
V gene: TRBV4-2
J gene: TRBJ1-2
clone size: NA
D gene: TRBD1
CDR3 protein: CASSHYLGQGTYGYTF
CDR3 DNA: TGTGCCAGCAGCCATTACCTCGGACAGGGGACCTATGGCTACACCTTC

CDR3 length: 14
V gene: TRBV29-1
J gene: TRBJ2-3
clone size: NA
D gene: NA
CDR3 protein: CSVERRAITDTQYF
CDR3 DNA: TGCAGCGTTGAAAGGAGGGCAATCACAGATACGCAGTATTTT

CDR3 length: 16
V gene: TRBV7-9
J gene: TRBJ2-7
clone size: medium-sized
D gene: TRBD2
CDR3 protein: CASSFPQGLAGDEQYF
CDR3 DNA: TGTGCCAGCAGCTTCCCCCAGGGACTAGCGGGAGATGAGCAGTACTTC

CDR3 length: 14
V gene: TRBV6-1
J gene: TRBJ1-2
clone size: medium-sized
D gene: NA
CDR3 protein: CASSEESWLYGYTF
CDR3 DNA: TGTGCCAGCAGTGAAGAGAGTTGGCTCTATGGCTACACCTTC

CDR3 length: 15
V gene: TRBV24-1
J gene: TRBJ2-1
clone size: many
D gene: TRBD2
CDR3 protein: CATSATTSRPNEQFF
CDR3 DNA: TGTGCCACCAGTGCTACGACTAGCAGGCCCAATGAGCAGTTCTTC

CDR3 length: 18
V gene: TRBV4-3
J gene: TRBJ1-2
clone size: NA
D gene: NA
CDR3 protein: CASSPPPSQTKGLYGYTF
CDR3 DNA: TGCGCCAGCAGCCCCCCTCCGTCGCAGACCAAGGGACTCTATGGCTACACCTTC

CDR3 length: 13
V gene: TRBV23-1
J gene: TRBJ2-7
clone size: many
D gene: NA
CDR3 protein: CASILRFSYEQYF
CDR3 DNA: TGCGCCAGCATTTTGAGATTCTCCTACGAGCAGTACTTC

CDR3 length: 15
V gene: TRBV5-1
J gene: TRBJ2-7
clone size: many
D gene: NA
CDR3 protein: CASSLDGRSSYEQYF
CDR3 DNA: TGCGCCAGCAGCTTGGACGGGAGAAGCTCCTACGAGCAGTACTTC

CDR3 length: 16
V gene: TRBV4-3
J gene: TRBJ2-5
clone size: few
D gene: TRBD1
CDR3 protein: CASSQEVRDSHQTQYF
CDR3 DNA: TGCGCCAGCAGCCAAGAAGTCCGGGACAGTCACCAGACCCAGTACTTC

CDR3 length: 15
V gene: TRBV15
J gene: TRBJ1-2
clone size: few
D gene: NA
CDR3 protein: CATRQSAGYGYGYTF
CDR3 DNA: TGTGCCACCCGACAGTCGGCCGGATATGGCTATGGCTACACCTTC

CDR3 length: 18
V gene: TRBV4-1
J gene: TRBJ2-1
clone size: medium-sized
D gene: NA
CDR3 protein: CASSLTPPGDFSYNEQFF
CDR3 DNA: TGCGCCAGCAGCCTCACCCCTCCGGGGGACTTCTCCTACAATGAGCAGTTCTTC

CDR3 length: 17
V gene: TRBV4-2
J gene: TRBJ2-3
clone size: medium-sized
D gene: NA
CDR3 protein: CASSQDFGTSRPDTQYF
CDR3 DNA: TGTGCCAGCAGCCAAGATTTCGGCACTAGCAGGCCAGATACGCAGTATTTT

CDR3 length: 14
V gene: TRBV5-1
J gene: TRBJ2-1
clone size: many
D gene: NA
CDR3 protein: CASSLDRGWDEQFF
CDR3 DNA: TGCGCCAGCAGCTTGGATAGGGGCTGGGACGAGCAGTTCTTC

CDR3 length: 12
V gene: TRBV29-1
J gene: TRBJ2-5
clone size: many
D gene: NA
CDR3 protein: CSVFPYQETQYF
CDR3 DNA: TGCAGCGTTTTTCCGTACCAAGAGACCCAGTACTTC

CDR3 length: 14
V gene: TRBV9
J gene: TRBJ2-1
clone size: many
D gene: NA
CDR3 protein: CASSVSGTPNEQFF
CDR3 DNA: TGTGCCAGCAGCGTAAGTGGGACACCCAATGAGCAGTTCTTC

CDR3 length: 17
V gene: TRBV7-9
J gene: TRBJ1-1
clone size: many
D gene: TRBD1
CDR3 protein: CASTTGQIFHMNTEAFF
CDR3 DNA: TGTGCCAGCACCACGGGACAGATCTTTCACATGAACACTGAAGCTTTCTTT